A selection of T cell receptor beta chains follows, all from one sample in a study of blood T cell repertoires in COVID-19. Libraries were prepared by immunoSEQ multiplex PCR; TCRdb keeps only in-frame clonotypes and omits some of them. The data show around 29,000 clones, about 65% seen once. Sequencing was done on a sample of peripheral blood. Receptor source: a human donor in a cohort sampled during active COVID-19. CDR3s include the opening cysteine and the closing phenylalanine or tryptophan. The D gene is left open where the match is weak. Clone sizes are given selectively: once, few, many, or a class where the clone is expanded.

D	V	J	size	CDR3	DNA
.	TRBV10-3	TRBJ1-5	.	CAISRDSNQPQHF	TGTGCCATCAGCAGGGATAGCAATCAGCCCCAGCATTTT
.	TRBV7-9	TRBJ1-1	.	CASNARSLNTEAFF	TGTGCCAGCAATGCCCGGTCCCTGAACACTGAAGCTTTCTTT
TRBD2	TRBV2	TRBJ2-1	.	CASRLAGGNEQFF	TGTGCCAGCAGACTAGCGGGAGGGAATGAGCAGTTCTTC
TRBD1	TRBV6-5	TRBJ2-4	few	CASREGTGRDIQYF	TGTGCCAGCAGGGAGGGGACAGGGCGGGACATTCAGTACTTC
.	TRBV19	TRBJ1-2	.	CASRRGWANYGYTF	TGTGCCAGTAGACGAGGGTGGGCCAACTATGGCTACACCTTC
.	TRBV2	TRBJ2-2	once	CASSDLVGGELFF	TGTGCCAGCAGTGACCTAGTTGGGGGGGAGCTGTTTTTT
.	TRBV27	TRBJ1-6	few	CASTTGRGDNSPLHF	TGTGCCAGCACAACTGGGAGGGGAGATAATTCACCCCTCCACTTT
.	TRBV7-9	TRBJ1-1	.	CASSLGGYDEAFF	TGTGCCAGCAGCTTAGGAGGGTACGATGAAGCTTTCTTT
TRBD1	TRBV18	TRBJ1-2	.	CASSQSSGGGYTF	TGTGCCAGCTCACAATCATCAGGGGGTGGCTACACCTTC
TRBD1	TRBV7-9	TRBJ1-4	.	CASSSGQAPNEKLFF	TGTGCCAGCAGCTCCGGACAGGCGCCTAATGAAAAACTGTTTTTT
.	TRBV28	TRBJ2-3	few	CASGTSTDTQYF	TGTGCCAGCGGGACTAGCACAGATACGCAGTATTTT
TRBD1	TRBV6-5	TRBJ1-6	.	CASNRGNSPLHF	TGTGCCAGCAACAGGGGTAATTCACCCCTCCACTTT
.	TRBV18	TRBJ2-3	.	CASSPGGTSSTDTQYF	TGTGCCAGCTCACCGGGGGGGACATCTAGCACAGATACGCAGTATTTT
.	TRBV6-6	TRBJ2-5	few	CASSAYRQETQYF	TGTGCCAGCAGTGCGTACAGACAAGAGACCCAGTACTTC
.	TRBV5-1	TRBJ2-2	.	CASSFMGAKTGELFF	TGCGCCAGCAGCTTCATGGGGGCTAAAACCGGGGAGCTGTTTTTT
.	TRBV7-8	TRBJ1-4	.	CASRKTGPTNEKLFF	TGTGCCAGCAGAAAGACAGGCCCAACTAATGAAAAACTGTTTTTT
TRBD2	TRBV5-4	TRBJ2-2	medium-sized	CASSLGRAGANTGELFF	TGTGCCAGCAGCTTGGGTAGGGCGGGAGCTAACACCGGGGAGCTGTTTTTT
TRBD1	TRBV5-1	TRBJ1-3	.	CASSLGQGIGNTIYF	TGCGCCAGCAGCTTGGGACAGGGGATTGGAAACACCATATATTTT
TRBD2	TRBV15	TRBJ2-3	.	CATSRAGGGTDTQYF	TGTGCCACCAGCAGGGCTGGGGGGGGCACAGATACGCAGTATTTT
.	TRBV19	TRBJ2-3	.	CASSPSTDTQYF	TGTGCCAGTAGCCCTAGCACAGATACGCAGTATTTT
.	TRBV21-1	TRBJ2-5	few	CASSTGMKETQYF	TGTGCCAGCAGCACAGGGATGAAAGAGACCCAGTACTTC
.	TRBV2	TRBJ1-1	.	CASSEALGRGTNTEAFF	TGTGCCAGCAGTGAAGCGCTTGGGAGAGGAACTAACACTGAAGCTTTCTTT
.	TRBV7-9	TRBJ2-7	.	CASSSTSLGYEQYF	TGTGCCAGCAGCTCGACTAGTTTGGGGTACGAGCAGTACTTC
.	TRBV6-2/TRBV6-3	TRBJ2-1	once	CASSYTHGGVEQFF	TGTGCCAGCAGTTACACCCATGGAGGGGTTGAGCAGTTCTTC
TRBD1	TRBV18	TRBJ2-5	.	CASSLTGGQETQYF	TGTGCCAGCTCACTTACAGGGGGCCAAGAGACCCAGTACTTC
TRBD1	TRBV19	TRBJ2-3	medium-sized	CASSMITGGLGTDTQYF	TGTGCCAGTAGTATGATCACAGGGGGCTTGGGAACAGATACGCAGTATTTT
.	TRBV7-9	TRBJ2-7	.	CASSSTVTALPYEQYF	TGTGCCAGCAGCTCGACGGTCACAGCCCTCCCCTACGAGCAGTACTTC